These 26 T cell receptor beta chains came from one sample sequenced in a study of control samples from healthy donors and cancer patients (dated by TCRdb to about 2020). Library construction relied on the immunoSEQ multiplex PCR assay. Sourced from immuneACCESS, this table was stored by TCRdb with only in-frame sequences that have V and J called. A share of the clones is absent; for the studies checked, an unresolved V gene accounts for under half, and the remainder has no known explanation. The sample table records about 180,000 clones; 90% to 95% of these occur just once. The top ten hold about 1.4% of the sample. Material: blood. These receptors were collected from a woman between 18 and 29 years old in good health.

The chain combines TRBV6-1 with TRBJ1-3; weak D call: TRBD1 (5 bases). The CDR3 runs 15 residues. Germline loops: CDR1 MNHNS, CDR2 SASEGT. V gave up 2 bases and J gave up 0 bases, with 8 bases separating them. The CDR3 reads CASSERGSSGNTIYF. CDR3 nucleotides: TGTGCCAGCAGTGAAAGGGGCAGCTCTGGAAACACCATATATTTT.

This chain uses TRBV3-1 (or the pseudogene TRBV3-2) with TRBJ1-1; no reliable D call. The V gene lost 0 bases and the J gene lost 2 bases, with 16 bases spanning the gap. Germline-derived CDR1 and CDR2 are LGHDT and YNNKEL (reference sequence). This CDR3 comprises 17 residues. CDR3 region: CASSQERGIARNTEAFF. CDR3 DNA: TGTGCCAGCAGCCAAGAACGCGGAATCGCGCGAAACACTGAAGCTTTCTTT.

This clone was found once. The rearrangement uses TRBV15 and TRBJ2-2; TRBD2 matches at 9 bases. The CDR3 length is 19 residues. V was clipped by 0 bases and J by 6 bases; unmatched bases: 14. The germline V gene encodes CDR1 LNHNV and CDR2 YYDKDF (reference sequence). The DNA of the CDR3 is TGTGCCACCAGCAGAGATCAGATTAGCGGGGGTGTTTTCGCCGGGGAGCTGTTTTTT. Its translation is CATSRDQISGGVFAGELFF. The full variable domain, its missing parts supplied by reference TRBV15 and TRBJ2-2, is DAMVIQNPRYQVTQFGKPVTLSCSQTLNHNVMYWYQQKSSQAPKLLFHYYDKDFNNEADTPDNFQSRRPNTSFCFLDIRSPGLGDTAMYLCATSRDQISGGVFAGELFFGEGSRLTVL.

This chain connects TRBV7-2 to TRBJ1-5; D ambiguous. Germline values: CDR1 SGHTA, CDR2 FQGNSA. This CDR3 has 17 residues. Between the trimmed V and J ends, which lost 2 bases and 0 bases, there was a span of 14 bases. The chain's CDR3 is CASSLTRSGNSNQPQHF. For the CDR3, the DNA is TGTGCCAGCAGCTTAACCCGTAGCGGAAATAGCAATCAGCCCCAGCATTTT.

The V gene is TRBV19, the J gene TRBJ2-2; D is perhaps TRBD1 (5 bases). V gave up 7 bases and J gave up 5 bases, with 11 bases separating them. This CDR3 region has 13 residues. Germline values: CDR1 LNHDA, CDR2 SQIVND (reference sequence). The CDR3 region is CASIGRQTGELFF. Here the CDR3 DNA reads TGTGCCAGTATAGGACGACAGACCGGGGAGCTGTTTTTT.

The chain uses TRBV7-8 and TRBJ1-2; weak D call: TRBD1 (6 bases). V was cut by 3 bases and J by 4 bases, with 15 bases left in between. The CDR3 covers 15 residues. The germline CDR1 and CDR2 sequences are SGHVS and FQNEAQ. The CDR3 nucleotides read TGTGCCAGCAGCTTGATGTTGGGAGGGGGCTATGGCTACACCTTC. It is translated as CASSLMLGGGYGYTF.

The V gene is TRBV7-2, the J gene TRBJ1-5; TRBD1 agrees at 7 bases. The V gene's germline CDR1 is SGHTA and CDR2 FQGNSA. V was pared by 5 bases and J by 2 bases, with 9 bases of the junction left unmatched. This CDR3 spans 16 amino acids. CDR3 sequence: CASSAQGPGGNQPQHF. In DNA form, the CDR3 reads TGTGCCAGCAGCGCACAGGGGCCGGGAGGCAATCAGCCCCAGCATTTT.

This chain links TRBV7-9 with TRBJ1-1, with 7 bases aligning to TRBD1. This CDR3 has 13 residues. The ends lost 5 bases at V and 9 bases at J; junction bases unmatched: 9. The germline V gene has CDR1 SEHNR and CDR2 FQNEAQ (reference sequence). The CDR3 DNA reads as TGTGCCAGCAGCCTGGAGGGGGCGGACCAAGCTTTCTTT. As protein: CASSLEGADQAFF.

The chain combines TRBV9 with TRBJ2-5, with a tentative D call TRBD1 (7 bases). The CDR3 consists of 16 residues. With 0 bases removed from V and 5 bases from J, the gap between germline ends came to 17 bases. Looked up from germline, CDR1 is SGDLS and CDR2 is YYNGEE. CDR3 DNA: TGTGCCAGCAGCGTAGGAGGCAGGGGGGATAGGGAGACCCAGTACTTC. Its protein product is CASSVGGRGDRETQYF.

The V and J genes are TRBV6-6 and TRBJ1-2; D is perhaps TRBD1 (6 bases). The CDR3 covers 14 residues. V dropped 6 bases and J dropped 2 bases, with 13 bases sitting between them. Germline CDR1 MNHNY, CDR2 SVGAGI (reference sequence). CDR3 coding DNA: TGTGCCAGCAGCGAAACAGGGCAGAACTATGGCTACACCTTC. The encoded protein is CASSETGQNYGYTF.

The chain joins TRBV27 to TRBJ2-7, with D possibly being TRBD2 (5 bases). Germline V gene data show CDR1 as MNHEY and CDR2 as SMNVEV (reference sequence). V was pared by 8 bases and J by 5 bases, with 19 bases between. The CDR3 extends over 14 amino acids. The CDR3 sequence is CASSTLRGYNEQYF. As DNA, the CDR3 is TGTGCCAGCTCGACTCTCCGGGGATACAACGAGCAGTACTTC.

The chain couples TRBV19 to TRBJ1-2; D is perhaps TRBD1 (6 bases). This CDR3 contains 14 residues. Germline V lookup: CDR1 LNHDA, CDR2 SQIVND (reference sequence). With 7 bases removed from V and 4 bases from J, the gap between germline ends came to 16 bases. The CDR3 loop reads CASTVRQALYGYTF. CDR3 DNA: TGTGCCAGTACCGTTAGACAGGCACTCTATGGCTACACCTTC.

The V gene is TRBV5-4, the J gene TRBJ1-1; possible D gene TRBD1, 5 bases. The CDR3 sequence is 17 residues long. Trimming took 0 bases from V and 1 from J, leaving 16 bases between them. Germline V gene sequence: CDR1 SGHNT, CDR2 YYREEE (reference sequence). The CDR3 reads CASSLDSRGHWNTEAFF. The CDR3 region has the DNA TGTGCCAGCAGCTTGGATAGTCGCGGACATTGGAACACTGAAGCTTTCTTT.

This sequence joins TRBV10-1 and TRBJ2-5; perhaps TRBD2 as D (6 bases). V lost 4 bases to trimming and J lost 2 bases, with 8 bases between them. There are 13 residues in the CDR3. Germline-derived CDR1 and CDR2 are WNHNN and SYGVQD (reference sequence). CDR3 sequence (DNA): TGCGCCAGCAGTGTTGGGGGGCAAGAGACCCAGTACTTC. Its translation: CASSVGGQETQYF.

As concerns this clone: This same CDR3 is encoded by further DNA sequences in the sample. The V and J genes are TRBV24-1 and TRBJ1-2; the D is unclear. The V gene lost 3 bases and the J gene lost 5 bases, with 3 bases spanning the gap. The germline V gene has CDR1 KGHDR and CDR2 SFDVKD. The CDR3 has 11 residues. The CDR3 nucleotides are TGTGCCACCAGTGATCTATATGGCTACACCTTC. Translated, it gives CATSDLYGYTF.

This sequence joins TRBV7-2 and TRBJ1-1; D possibly corresponds to TRBD1 (5 bases). The CDR3 consists of 16 residues. The V end lost 1 base, the J end lost 0 bases, and 12 bases lay between the germline ends. Germline CDR1 is SGHTA and CDR2 is FQGNSA. CDR3 region: CASSLGGGVMNTEAFF. Written as DNA, the CDR3 is TGTGCCAGCAGCTTAGGGGGGGGTGTCATGAACACTGAAGCTTTCTTT.

This chain uses TRBV19 with TRBJ2-3, with D possibly TRBD1 on 6 matching bases. The CDR3 length is 15 residues. Deletions cut 5 bases from V and 6 bases from J, with 18 bases between. Germline V gene lookup returns CDR1 LNHDA and CDR2 SQIVND (reference sequence). Here the CDR3 DNA reads TGTGCCAGTAGTGCCCTTCACAGGGTCCAGGATACGCAGTATTTT. This sequence encodes CASSALHRVQDTQYF.

This chain links TRBV28 with TRBJ1-3, with D maybe TRBD1 (5 bases). Deletions cut 3 bases from V and 8 bases from J, with 14 bases between. The CDR3 totals 14 residues. Germline V gene lookup returns CDR1 MDHEN and CDR2 SYDVKM. The CDR3 DNA sequence: TGTGCCAGCAGTTTCGGGGCGACCGGATACACCATATATTTT. Translated, it gives CASSFGATGYTIYF. The full variable domain, completed using reference TRBV28 and TRBJ1-3, is DVKVTQSSRYLVKRTGEKVFLECVQDMDHENMFWYRQDPGLGLRLIYFSYDVKMKEKGDIPEGYSVSREKKERFSLILESASTNQTSMYLCASSFGATGYTIYFGEGSWLTVV.

The chain uses TRBV28 and TRBJ1-6; TRBD1 is a possible D gene (6 bases). The CDR3 is made up of 18 amino acids. The ends were cut back, 7 bases at V and 1 base at J, with 20 bases in the middle. The germline CDR1 and CDR2 sequences are MDHEN and SYDVKM. The CDR3 DNA reads as TGTGCCAGCACCCGAGGGGGGGCTATTTGGTCCTATAATTCACCCCTCCACTTT. It specifies CASTRGGAIWSYNSPLHF.

This sequence joins TRBV5-4 and TRBJ1-2; tentative D call: TRBD1 (5 bases). Trimming removed 0 bases from V and 5 bases from J, with 11 bases in between. Germline CDR1 is SGHNT and CDR2 is YYREEE (reference sequence). This CDR3 region has 14 residues. In DNA, the CDR3 is TGTGCCAGCAGCTTGGTGGAGGGACCATATGGCTACACCTTC. Translated: CASSLVEGPYGYTF.

J is TRBJ2-6 and V is TRBV5-1, with 10 bases lining up with TRBD1. V gave up 0 bases and J gave up 3 bases; unmatched junction bases: 9. This CDR3 has 19 amino acids. Germline CDR1 SGHRS, CDR2 YFSETQ. The CDR3 reads CASSLGLDRGQGGANVLTF. CDR3 in DNA: TGCGCCAGCAGCTTGGGGTTAGACAGGGGGCAAGGTGGGGCCAACGTCCTGACTTTC.

The V call is TRBV5-4, the J call TRBJ2-1; the match to TRBD2 covers 13 bases. Losses at the gene ends were 4 bases for V and 4 bases for J; bases not matched to a gene: 2. Per the germline V gene, CDR1 is SGHNT and CDR2 is YYREEE (reference sequence). CDR3 size: 15 residues. The CDR3 DNA reads as TGTGCCAGCAGCCAGGGACTAGCGGGATACAATGAGCAGTTCTTC. Encoded protein: CASSQGLAGYNEQFF.

This clone appeared a single time. The chain is built from TRBV6-5 and TRBJ1-3; D unclear. Deletions cut 0 bases from V and 6 bases from J, with 6 bases between. CDR1 is MNHEY and CDR2 is SVGAGI in the germline V gene. There are 13 residues in the CDR3. The CDR3 DNA sequence: TGTGCCAGCAGTTACTCGGCAGAAAACACCATATATTTT. It encodes CASSYSAENTIYF.

This clone came up once. The chain couples TRBV28 to TRBJ1-5, with D unclear. Trimming stripped 6 bases from V and 9 bases from J, with 15 bases between. Germline V gene sequence: CDR1 MDHEN, CDR2 SYDVKM. The CDR3 sequence is 13 residues long. Written as DNA, the CDR3 is TGTGCCAGCAGCCCTTCTCCGGGAAGGCCCCAGCATTTT. Amino acids: CASSPSPGRPQHF.

The chain couples TRBV6-2 or TRBV6-3 to TRBJ2-7; D may be TRBD1 (6 bases). V dropped 5 bases and J dropped 3 bases, with 14 bases sitting between them. CDR1 and CDR2 from the germline V gene are MNHEY and SVGEGT. The CDR3 totals 14 residues. The CDR3 DNA sequence: TGTGCCAGCAGTCCCGCAGGACAGAGCTACGAGCAGTACTTC. Amino acid sequence: CASSPAGQSYEQYF.

This rearrangement joins TRBV7-2 to TRBJ1-3, with D possibly TRBD1 on 5 matching bases. This CDR3 contains 14 residues. Germline values: CDR1 SGHTA, CDR2 FQGNSA. Trimming pared 8 bases from V and 7 bases from J, leaving 18 bases between. The DNA for the CDR3 is TGTGCCAGCCGACTTACAGGTGGACTGAACACCATATATTTT. Amino acid sequence: CASRLTGGLNTIYF.